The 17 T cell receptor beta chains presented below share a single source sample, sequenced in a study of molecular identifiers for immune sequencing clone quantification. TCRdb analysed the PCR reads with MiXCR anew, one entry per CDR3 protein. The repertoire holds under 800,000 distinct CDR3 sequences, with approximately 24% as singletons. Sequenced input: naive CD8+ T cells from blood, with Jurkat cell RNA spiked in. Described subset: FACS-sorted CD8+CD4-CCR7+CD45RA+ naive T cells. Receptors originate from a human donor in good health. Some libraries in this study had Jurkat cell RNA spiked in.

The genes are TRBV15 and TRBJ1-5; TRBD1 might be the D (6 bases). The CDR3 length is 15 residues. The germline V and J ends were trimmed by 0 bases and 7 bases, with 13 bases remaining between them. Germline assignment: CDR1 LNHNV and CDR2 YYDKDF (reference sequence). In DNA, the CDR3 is TGTGCCACCAGCAGAGATCGGGGGGCTAGGCAGCCCCAGCATTTT. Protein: CATSRDRGARQPQHF.

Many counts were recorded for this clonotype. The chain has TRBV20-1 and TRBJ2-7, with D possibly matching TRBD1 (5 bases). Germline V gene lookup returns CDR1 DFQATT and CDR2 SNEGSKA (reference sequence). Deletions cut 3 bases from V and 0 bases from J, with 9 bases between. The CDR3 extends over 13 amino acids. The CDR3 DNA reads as TGCAGTGCTAGCGACAGTATCTCCTACGAGCAGTACTTC. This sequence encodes CSASDSISYEQYF.

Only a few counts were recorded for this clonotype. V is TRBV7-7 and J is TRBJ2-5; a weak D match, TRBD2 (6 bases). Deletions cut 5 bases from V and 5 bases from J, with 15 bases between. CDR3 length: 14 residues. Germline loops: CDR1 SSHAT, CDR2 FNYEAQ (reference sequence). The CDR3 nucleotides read TGTGCCAGCAGCCCGACTAGTTCTCTCGAGACCCAGTACTTC. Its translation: CASSPTSSLETQYF.

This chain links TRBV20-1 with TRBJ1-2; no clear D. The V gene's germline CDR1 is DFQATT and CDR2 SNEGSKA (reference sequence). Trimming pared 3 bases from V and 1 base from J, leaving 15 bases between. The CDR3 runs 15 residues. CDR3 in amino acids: CSASRGDNLNYGYTF. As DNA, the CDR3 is TGCAGTGCTAGTCGTGGCGACAACCTTAACTATGGCTACACCTTC.

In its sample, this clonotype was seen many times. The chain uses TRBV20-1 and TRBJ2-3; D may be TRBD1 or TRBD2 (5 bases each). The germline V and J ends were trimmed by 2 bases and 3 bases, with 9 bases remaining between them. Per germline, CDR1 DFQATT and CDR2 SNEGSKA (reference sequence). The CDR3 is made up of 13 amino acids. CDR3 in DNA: TGCAGTGCTAGATGGGGGTTAACAGATACGCAGTATTTT. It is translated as CSARWGLTDTQYF.

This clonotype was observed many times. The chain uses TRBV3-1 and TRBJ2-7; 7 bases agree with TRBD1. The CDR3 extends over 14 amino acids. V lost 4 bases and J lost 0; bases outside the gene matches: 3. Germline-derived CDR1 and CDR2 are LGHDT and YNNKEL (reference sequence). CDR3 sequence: CASSRRTGSYEQYF. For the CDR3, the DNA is TGTGCCAGCAGCCGCCGGACAGGCTCCTACGAGCAGTACTTC.

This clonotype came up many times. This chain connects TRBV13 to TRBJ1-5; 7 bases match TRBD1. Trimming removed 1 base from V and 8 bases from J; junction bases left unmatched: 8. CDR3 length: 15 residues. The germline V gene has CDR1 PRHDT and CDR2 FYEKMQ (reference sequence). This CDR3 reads CASSLDRGPPKPQHF. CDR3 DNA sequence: TGTGCCAGCAGCTTAGACAGGGGACCACCCAAGCCCCAGCATTTT. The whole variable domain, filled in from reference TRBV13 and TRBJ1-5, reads AAGVIQSPRHLIKEKRETATLKCYPIPRHDTVYWYQQGPGQDPQFLISFYEKMQSDKGSIPDRFSAQQFSDYHSELNMSSLELGDSALYFCASSLDRGPPKPQHFGDGTRLSIL.

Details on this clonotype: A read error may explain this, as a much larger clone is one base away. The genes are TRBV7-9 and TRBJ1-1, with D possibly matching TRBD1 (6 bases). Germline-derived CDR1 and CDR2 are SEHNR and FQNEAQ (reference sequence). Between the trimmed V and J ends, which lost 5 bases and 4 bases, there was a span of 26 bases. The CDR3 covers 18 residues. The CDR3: CASSQDSGRVWRGTEAFF. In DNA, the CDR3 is TGTGCCAGCAGCCAGGACAGTGGGCGGGTCTGGCGCGGCACTGAAGCTTTCTTT. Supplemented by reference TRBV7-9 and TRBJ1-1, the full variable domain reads DTGVSQNPRHKITKRGQNVTFRCDPISEHNRLYWYRQTLGQGPEFLTYFQNEAQLEKSRLLSDRFSAERPKGSFSTLEIQRTEQGDSAMYLCASSQDSGRVWRGTEAFFGQGTRLTVV.

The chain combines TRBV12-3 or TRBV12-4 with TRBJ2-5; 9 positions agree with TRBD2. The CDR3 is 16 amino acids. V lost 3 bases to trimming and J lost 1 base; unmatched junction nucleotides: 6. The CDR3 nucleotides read TGTGCCAGCAGTTTGATCCTAGCGGGAATCCAAGAGACCCAGTACTTC. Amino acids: CASSLILAGIQETQYF.

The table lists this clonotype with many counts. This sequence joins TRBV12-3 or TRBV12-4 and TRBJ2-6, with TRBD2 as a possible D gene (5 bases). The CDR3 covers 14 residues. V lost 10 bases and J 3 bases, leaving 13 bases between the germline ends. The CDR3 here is CAILSGYGANVLTF. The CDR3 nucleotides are TGTGCCATTTTGAGCGGCTATGGGGCCAACGTCCTGACTTTC.

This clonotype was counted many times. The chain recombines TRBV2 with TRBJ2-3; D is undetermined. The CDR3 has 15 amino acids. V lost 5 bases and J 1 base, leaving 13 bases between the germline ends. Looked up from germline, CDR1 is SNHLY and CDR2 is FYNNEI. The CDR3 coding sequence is TGTGCCAGCAGTCATTTCACTCTCGGCACAGATACGCAGTATTTT. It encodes CASSHFTLGTDTQYF.

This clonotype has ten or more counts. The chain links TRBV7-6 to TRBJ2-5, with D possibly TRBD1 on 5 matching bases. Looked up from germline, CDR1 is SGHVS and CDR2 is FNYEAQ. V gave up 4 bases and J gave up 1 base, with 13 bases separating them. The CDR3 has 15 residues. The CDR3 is CASSSLRQSQETQYF. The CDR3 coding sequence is TGTGCCAGCAGCTCCCTAAGACAGTCCCAAGAGACCCAGTACTTC.

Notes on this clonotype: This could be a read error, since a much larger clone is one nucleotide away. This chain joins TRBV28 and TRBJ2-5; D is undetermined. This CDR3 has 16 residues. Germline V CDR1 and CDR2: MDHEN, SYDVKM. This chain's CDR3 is CASSLEVAASQEPQYF. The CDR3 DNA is TGTGCCAGCAGTTTAGAGGTCGCGGCCTCCCAAGAGCCCCAGTACTTC. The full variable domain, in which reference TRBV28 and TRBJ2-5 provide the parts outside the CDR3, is DVKVTQSSRYLVKRTGEKVFLECVQDMDHENMFWYRQDPGLGLRLIYFSYDVKMKEKGDIPEGYSVSREKKERFSLILESASTNQTSMYLCASSLEVAASQEPQYFGPGTRLLVL.

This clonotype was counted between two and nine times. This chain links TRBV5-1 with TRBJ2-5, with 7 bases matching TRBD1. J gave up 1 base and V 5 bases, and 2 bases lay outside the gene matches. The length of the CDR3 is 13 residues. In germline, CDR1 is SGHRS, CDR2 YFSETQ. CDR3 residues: CASRQGLQETQYF. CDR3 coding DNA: TGCGCCAGCAGACAGGGGCTCCAAGAGACCCAGTACTTC.

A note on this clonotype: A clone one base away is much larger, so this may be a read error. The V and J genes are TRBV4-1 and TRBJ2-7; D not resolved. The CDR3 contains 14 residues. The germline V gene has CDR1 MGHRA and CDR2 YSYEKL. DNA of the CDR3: TGCGCCCGCAGCCGTGGGATGGGGACCTACGAGCAGTACTTC. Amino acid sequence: CARSRGMGTYEQYF.

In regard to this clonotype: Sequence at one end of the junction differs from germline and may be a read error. In DNA, the CDR3 is TGTGCCAGCAGCTTAGTCGGGAGGAGTGTCGATGAGCAGGTCTTC. This codes for CASSLVGRSVDEQVF. The chain employs TRBV11-2 and TRBJ2-1, with 7 bases matching TRBD2. The germline V gene encodes CDR1 SGHAT and CDR2 FQNNGV. The CDR3 extends over 15 amino acids.

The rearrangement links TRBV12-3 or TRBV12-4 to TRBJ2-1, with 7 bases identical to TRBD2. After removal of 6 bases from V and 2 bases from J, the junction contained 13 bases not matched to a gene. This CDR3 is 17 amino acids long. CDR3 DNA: TGTGCCAGCAGCCTTTTCCTTCTAGCGGCAACCTACAATGAGCAGTTCTTC. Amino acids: CASSLFLLAATYNEQFF.